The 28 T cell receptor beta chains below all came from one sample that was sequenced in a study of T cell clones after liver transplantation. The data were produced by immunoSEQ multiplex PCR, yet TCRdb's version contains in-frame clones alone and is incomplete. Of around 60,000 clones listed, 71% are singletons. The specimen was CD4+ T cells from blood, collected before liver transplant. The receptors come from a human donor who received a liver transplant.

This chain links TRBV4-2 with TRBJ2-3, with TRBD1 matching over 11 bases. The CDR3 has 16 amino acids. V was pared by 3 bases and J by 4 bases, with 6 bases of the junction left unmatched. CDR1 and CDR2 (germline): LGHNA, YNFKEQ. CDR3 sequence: CASSHPGQGVSDTQYF. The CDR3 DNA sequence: TGTGCCAGCAGCCATCCGGGACAGGGGGTGTCAGATACGCAGTATTTT.

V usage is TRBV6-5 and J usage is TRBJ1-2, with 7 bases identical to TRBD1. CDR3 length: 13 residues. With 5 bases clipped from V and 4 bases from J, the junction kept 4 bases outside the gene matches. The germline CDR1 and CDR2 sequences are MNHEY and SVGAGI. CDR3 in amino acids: CASSVQGTYGYTF. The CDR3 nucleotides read TGTGCCAGCAGTGTACAGGGGACCTATGGCTACACCTTC.

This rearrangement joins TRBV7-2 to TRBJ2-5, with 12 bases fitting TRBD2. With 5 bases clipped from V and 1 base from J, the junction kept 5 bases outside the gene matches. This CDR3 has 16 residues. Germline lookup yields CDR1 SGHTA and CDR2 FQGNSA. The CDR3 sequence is CASSQLAGGIQETQYF. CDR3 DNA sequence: TGTGCCAGCAGCCAACTAGCGGGGGGAATCCAAGAGACCCAGTACTTC.

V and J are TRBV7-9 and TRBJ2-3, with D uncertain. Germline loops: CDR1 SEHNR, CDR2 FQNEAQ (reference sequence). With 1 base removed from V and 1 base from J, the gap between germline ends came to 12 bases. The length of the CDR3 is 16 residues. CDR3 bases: TGTGCCAGCAGCTTAGGACTGCTAGGAGGCACAGATACGCAGTATTTT. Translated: CASSLGLLGGTDTQYF.

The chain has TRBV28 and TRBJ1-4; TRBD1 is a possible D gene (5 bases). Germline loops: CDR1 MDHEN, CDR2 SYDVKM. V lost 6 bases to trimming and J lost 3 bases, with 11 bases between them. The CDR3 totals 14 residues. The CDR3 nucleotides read TGTGCCAGCAGCCTCTCGGGGGCTAATGAAAAACTGTTTTTT. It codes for CASSLSGANEKLFF.

In DNA, the CDR3 is TGTGCCAGCAGTTTCGGGGGGACTAACAATCAGCCCCAGCATTTT. This translates into CASSFGGTNNQPQHF. The chain has TRBV28 and TRBJ1-5, with D perhaps matching TRBD1 (5 bases). The CDR3 length is 15 residues. CDR1 MDHEN and CDR2 SYDVKM come from the germline V gene. The germline V and J ends were trimmed by 3 bases and 3 bases, with 12 bases remaining between them.

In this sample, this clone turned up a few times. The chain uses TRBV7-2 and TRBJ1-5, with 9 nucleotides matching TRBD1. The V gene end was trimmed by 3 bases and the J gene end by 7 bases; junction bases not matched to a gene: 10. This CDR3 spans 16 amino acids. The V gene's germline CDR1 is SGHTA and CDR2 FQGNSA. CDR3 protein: CASSFSTGGARQPQHF. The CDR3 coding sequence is TGTGCCAGCAGCTTTTCGACAGGGGGTGCACGGCAGCCCCAGCATTTT.

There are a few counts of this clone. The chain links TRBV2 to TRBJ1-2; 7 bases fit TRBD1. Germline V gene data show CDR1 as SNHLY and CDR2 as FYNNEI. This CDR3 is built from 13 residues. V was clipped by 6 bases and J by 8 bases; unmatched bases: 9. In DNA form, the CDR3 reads TGTGCCAGCAGCGAAACAGGGGACGCAGGCTACACCTTC. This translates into CASSETGDAGYTF.

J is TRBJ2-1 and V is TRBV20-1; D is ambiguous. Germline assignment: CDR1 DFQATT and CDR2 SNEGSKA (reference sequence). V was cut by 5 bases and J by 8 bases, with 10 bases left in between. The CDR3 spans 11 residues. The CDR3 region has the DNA TGCAGTGCTGAGGTACACGATGAGCAGTTCTTC. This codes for CSAEVHDEQFF.

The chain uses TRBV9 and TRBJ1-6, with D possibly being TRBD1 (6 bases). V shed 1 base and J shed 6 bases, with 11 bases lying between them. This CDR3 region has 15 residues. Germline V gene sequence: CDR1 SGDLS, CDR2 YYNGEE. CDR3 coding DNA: TGTGCCAGCAGCGTACAGGGGAACGGTAATTCACCCCTCCACTTT. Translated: CASSVQGNGNSPLHF.

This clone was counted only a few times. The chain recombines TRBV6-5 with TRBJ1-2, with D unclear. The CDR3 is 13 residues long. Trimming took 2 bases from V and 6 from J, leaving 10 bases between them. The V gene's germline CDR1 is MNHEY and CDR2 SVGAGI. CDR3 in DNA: TGTGCCAGCAGTTACGGGAGTTCCGATGGCTACACCTTC. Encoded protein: CASSYGSSDGYTF.

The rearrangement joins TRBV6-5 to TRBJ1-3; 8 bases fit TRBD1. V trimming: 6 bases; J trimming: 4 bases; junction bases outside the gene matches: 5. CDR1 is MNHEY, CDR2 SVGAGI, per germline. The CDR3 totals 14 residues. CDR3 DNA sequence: TGTGCCAGCAGCCCGACAGGGGCAGGAAACACCATATATTTT. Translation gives CASSPTGAGNTIYF.

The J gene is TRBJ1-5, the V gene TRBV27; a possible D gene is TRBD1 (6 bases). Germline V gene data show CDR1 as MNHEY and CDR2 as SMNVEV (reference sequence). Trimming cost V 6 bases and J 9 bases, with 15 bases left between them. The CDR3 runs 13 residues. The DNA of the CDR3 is TGTGCCAGCAGGAGACAGGTGGATCGGCCCCAGCATTTT. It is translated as CASRRQVDRPQHF.

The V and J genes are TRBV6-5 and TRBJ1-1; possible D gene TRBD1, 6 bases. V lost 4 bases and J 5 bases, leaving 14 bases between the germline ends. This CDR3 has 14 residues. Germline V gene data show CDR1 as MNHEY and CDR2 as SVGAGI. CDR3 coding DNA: TGTGCCAGCAGTTTTAACAGGGATGGTACTGAAGCTTTCTTT. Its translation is CASSFNRDGTEAFF.

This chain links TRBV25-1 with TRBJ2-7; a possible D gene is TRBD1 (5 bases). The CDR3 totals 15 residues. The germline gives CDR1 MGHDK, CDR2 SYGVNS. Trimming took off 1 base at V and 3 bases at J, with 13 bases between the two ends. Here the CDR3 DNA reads TGTGCCAGCAGTGAATCTGTACAGGCGAACTACGAGCAGTACTTC. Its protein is CASSESVQANYEQYF.

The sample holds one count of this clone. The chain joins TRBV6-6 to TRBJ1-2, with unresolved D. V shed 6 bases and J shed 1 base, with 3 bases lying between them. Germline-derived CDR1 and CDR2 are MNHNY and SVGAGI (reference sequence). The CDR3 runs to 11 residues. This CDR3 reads CASSNNYGYTF. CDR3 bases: TGTGCCAGCAGCAATAACTATGGCTACACCTTC.

CDR3 DNA sequence: TGTGCCTGGAGTGACAGCGGATCACCCCTCCACTTT. This translates into CAWSDSGSPLHF. The chain links TRBV30 to TRBJ1-6; D is unclear. V was clipped by 1 base and J by 10 bases, with 8 bases between them. This CDR3 comprises 12 residues. Germline V lookup: CDR1 GTSNPN, CDR2 SVGIG (reference sequence).

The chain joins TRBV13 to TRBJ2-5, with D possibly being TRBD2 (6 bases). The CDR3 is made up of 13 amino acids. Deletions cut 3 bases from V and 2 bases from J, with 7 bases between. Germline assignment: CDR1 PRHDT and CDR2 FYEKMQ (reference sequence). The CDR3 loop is CASSFAGQETQYF. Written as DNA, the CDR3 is TGTGCCAGCAGCTTTGCGGGGCAAGAGACCCAGTACTTC.

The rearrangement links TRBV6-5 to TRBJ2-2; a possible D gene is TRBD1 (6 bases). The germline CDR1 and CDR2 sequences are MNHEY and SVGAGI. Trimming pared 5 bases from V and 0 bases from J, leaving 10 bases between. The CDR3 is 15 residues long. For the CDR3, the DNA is TGTGCCAGCAGTCAAGACAGGTCGAACACCGGGGAGCTGTTTTTT. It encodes CASSQDRSNTGELFF.

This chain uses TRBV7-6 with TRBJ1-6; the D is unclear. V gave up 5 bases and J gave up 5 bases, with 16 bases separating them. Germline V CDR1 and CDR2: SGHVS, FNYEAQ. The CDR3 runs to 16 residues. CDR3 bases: TGTGCCAGCAGCAACTTCGACTTTCGGGATAATTCACCCCTCCACTTT. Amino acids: CASSNFDFRDNSPLHF.

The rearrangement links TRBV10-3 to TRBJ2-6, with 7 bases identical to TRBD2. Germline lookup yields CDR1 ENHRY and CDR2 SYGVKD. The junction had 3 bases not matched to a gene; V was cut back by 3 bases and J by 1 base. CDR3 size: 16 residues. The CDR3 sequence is CAISDGGRSGANVLTF. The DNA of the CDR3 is TGTGCCATCAGTGACGGGGGGAGGTCTGGGGCCAACGTCCTGACTTTC.

CDR3 bases: TGTGCCAGCATGACGTTAGCGGGGGGTCAGTATTTT. It is translated as CASMTLAGGQYF. The V gene is TRBV6-6, the J gene TRBJ2-3; 10 bases are a match to TRBD2. Germline V gives CDR1 MNHNY, CDR2 SVGAGI (reference sequence). CDR3 size: 12 residues. V dropped 7 bases and J dropped 12; count of bases not matched to a gene: 7.

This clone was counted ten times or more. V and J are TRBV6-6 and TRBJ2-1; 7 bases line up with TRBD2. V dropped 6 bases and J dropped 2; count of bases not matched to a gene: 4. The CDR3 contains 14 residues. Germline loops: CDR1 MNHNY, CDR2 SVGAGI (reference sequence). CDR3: CASRERGAYNEQFF. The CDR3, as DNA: TGTGCCAGCAGAGAGCGGGGCGCCTACAATGAGCAGTTCTTC.

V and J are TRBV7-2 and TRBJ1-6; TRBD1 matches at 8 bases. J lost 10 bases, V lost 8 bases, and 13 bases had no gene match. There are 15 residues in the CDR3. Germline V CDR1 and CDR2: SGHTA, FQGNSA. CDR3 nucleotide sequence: TGTGCCAGCTTGTCGACAGGGGCGGGACGGTCACCCCTCCACTTT. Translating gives CASLSTGAGRSPLHF. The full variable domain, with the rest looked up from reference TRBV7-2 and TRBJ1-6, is GAGVSQSPSNKVTEKGKDVELRCDPISGHTALYWYRQSLGQGLEFLIYFQGNSAPDKSGLPSDRFSAERTGGSVSTLTIQRTQQEDSAVYLCASLSTGAGRSPLHFGNGTRLTVT.

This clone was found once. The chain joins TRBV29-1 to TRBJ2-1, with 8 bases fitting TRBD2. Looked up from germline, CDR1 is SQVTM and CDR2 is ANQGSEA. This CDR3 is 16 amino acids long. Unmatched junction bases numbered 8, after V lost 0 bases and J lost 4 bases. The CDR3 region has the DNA TGCAGCGTTGAAGATCCTCGGGGGGGCCCTTACAATGAGCAGTTCTTC. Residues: CSVEDPRGGPYNEQFF.

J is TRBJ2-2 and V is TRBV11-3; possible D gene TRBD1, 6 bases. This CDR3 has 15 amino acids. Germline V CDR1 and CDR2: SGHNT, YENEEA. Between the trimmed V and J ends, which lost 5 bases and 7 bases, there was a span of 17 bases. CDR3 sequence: CASSPFGTPDGELFF. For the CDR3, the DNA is TGTGCCAGCAGCCCCTTTGGGACACCAGACGGGGAGCTGTTTTTT.

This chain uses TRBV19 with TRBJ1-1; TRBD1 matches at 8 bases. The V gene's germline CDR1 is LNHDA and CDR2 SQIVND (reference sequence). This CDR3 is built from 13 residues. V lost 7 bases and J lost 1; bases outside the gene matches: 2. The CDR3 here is CASTDRANTEAFF. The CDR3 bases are TGTGCCAGTACGGACAGGGCGAACACTGAAGCTTTCTTT.

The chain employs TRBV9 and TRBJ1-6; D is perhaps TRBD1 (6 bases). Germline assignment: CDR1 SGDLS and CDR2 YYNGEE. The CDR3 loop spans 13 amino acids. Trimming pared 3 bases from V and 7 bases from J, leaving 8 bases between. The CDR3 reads CASSATGNSPLHF. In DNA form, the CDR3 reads TGTGCCAGCAGCGCTACAGGGAATTCACCCCTCCACTTT. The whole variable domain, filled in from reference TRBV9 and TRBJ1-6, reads DSGVTQTPKHLITATGQRVTLRCSPRSGDLSVYWYQQSLDQGLQFLIQYYNGEERAKGNILERFSAQQFPDLHSELNLSSLELGDSALYFCASSATGNSPLHFGNGTRLTVT.